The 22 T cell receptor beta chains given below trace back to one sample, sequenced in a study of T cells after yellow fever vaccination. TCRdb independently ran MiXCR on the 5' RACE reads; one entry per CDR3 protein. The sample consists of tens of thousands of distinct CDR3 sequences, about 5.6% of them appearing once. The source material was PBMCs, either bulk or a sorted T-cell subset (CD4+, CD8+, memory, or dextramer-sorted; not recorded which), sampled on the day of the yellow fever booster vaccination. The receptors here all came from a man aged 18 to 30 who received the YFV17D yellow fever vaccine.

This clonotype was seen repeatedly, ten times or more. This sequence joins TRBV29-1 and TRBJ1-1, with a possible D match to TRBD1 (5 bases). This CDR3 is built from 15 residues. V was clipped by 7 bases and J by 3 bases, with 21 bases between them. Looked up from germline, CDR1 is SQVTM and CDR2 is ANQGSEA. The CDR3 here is CSEFAMGVRDTEAFF. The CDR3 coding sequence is TGCAGCGAGTTTGCGATGGGGGTTCGAGACACTGAAGCTTTCTTT. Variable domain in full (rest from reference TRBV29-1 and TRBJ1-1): SAVISQKPSRDICQRGTSLTIQCQVDSQVTMMFWYRQQPGQSLTLIATANQGSEATYESGFVIDKFPISRPNLTFSTLTVSNMSPEDSSIYLCSEFAMGVRDTEAFFGQGTRLTVV.

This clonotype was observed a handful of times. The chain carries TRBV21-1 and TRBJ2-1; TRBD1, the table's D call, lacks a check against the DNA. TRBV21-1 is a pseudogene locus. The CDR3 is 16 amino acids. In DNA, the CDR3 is TGTGCCAGCAGCATGGTGGGGGACAGGATCTACAATGAGCAGTTCTTC. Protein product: CASSMVGDRIYNEQFF.

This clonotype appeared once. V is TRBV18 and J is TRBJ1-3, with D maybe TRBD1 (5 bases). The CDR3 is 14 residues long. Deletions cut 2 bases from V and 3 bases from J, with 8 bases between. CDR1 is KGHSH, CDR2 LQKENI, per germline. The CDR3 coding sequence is TGTGCCAGCTCACCAGACAGCATTGGAAACACCATATATTTT. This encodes CASSPDSIGNTIYF.

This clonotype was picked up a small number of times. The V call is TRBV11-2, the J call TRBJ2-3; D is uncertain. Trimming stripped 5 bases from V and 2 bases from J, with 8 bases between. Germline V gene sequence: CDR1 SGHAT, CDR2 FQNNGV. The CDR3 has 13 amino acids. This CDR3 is CASSEDHTDTQYF. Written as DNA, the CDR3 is TGTGCCAGCAGCGAAGACCACACAGATACGCAGTATTTT. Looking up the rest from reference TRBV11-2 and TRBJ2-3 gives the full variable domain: EAGVAQSPRYKIIEKRQSVAFWCNPISGHATLYWYQQILGQGPKLLIQFQNNGVVDDSQLPKDRFSAERLKGVDSTLKIQPAKLEDSAVYLCASSEDHTDTQYFGPGTRLTVL.

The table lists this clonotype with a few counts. CDR3 nucleotides: TGTGCCAGCAGCGTAGGGGGGACGGATATACACGAGCAGTACTTC. The encoded protein is CASSVGGTDIHEQYF. The chain combines TRBV9 with TRBJ2-7; D is perhaps TRBD1 or TRBD2 (5 bases each). The germline V gene encodes CDR1 SGDLS and CDR2 YYNGEE. The CDR3 spans 15 residues. Between the trimmed V and J ends, which lost 0 bases and 5 bases, there was a span of 15 bases.

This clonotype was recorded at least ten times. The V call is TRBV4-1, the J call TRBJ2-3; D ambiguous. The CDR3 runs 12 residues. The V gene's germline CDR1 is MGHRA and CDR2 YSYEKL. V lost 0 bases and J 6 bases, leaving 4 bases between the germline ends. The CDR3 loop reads CASSQDRDTQYF. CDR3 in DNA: TGCGCCAGCAGCCAAGATAGGGATACGCAGTATTTT.

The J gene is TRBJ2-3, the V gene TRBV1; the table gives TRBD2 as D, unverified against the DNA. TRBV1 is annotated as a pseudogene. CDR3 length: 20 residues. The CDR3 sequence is CTSSQDEVPWRGTSTDTQYF. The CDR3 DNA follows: TGCACCAGCAGCCAAGATGAAGTGCCTTGGCGGGGTACTAGCACAGATACGCAGTATTTT.

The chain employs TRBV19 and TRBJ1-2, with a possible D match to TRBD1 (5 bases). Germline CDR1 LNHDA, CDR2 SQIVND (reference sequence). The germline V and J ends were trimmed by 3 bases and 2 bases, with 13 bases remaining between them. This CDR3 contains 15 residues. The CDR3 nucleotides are TGTGCCAGTAGTATCTCCGGGACGGCGAACTATGGCTACACCTTC. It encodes CASSISGTANYGYTF.

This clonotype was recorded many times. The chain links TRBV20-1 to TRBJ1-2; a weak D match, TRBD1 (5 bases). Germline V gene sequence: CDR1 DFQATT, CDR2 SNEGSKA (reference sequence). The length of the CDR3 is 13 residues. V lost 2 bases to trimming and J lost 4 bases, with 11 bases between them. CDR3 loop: CSARSGTVYGYTF. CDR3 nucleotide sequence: TGCAGTGCTAGATCAGGGACGGTCTATGGCTACACCTTC.

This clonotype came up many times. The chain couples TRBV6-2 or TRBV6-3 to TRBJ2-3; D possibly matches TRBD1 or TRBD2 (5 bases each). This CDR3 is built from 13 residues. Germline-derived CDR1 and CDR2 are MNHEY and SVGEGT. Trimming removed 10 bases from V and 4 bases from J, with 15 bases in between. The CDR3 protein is CATLRGEPDTQYF. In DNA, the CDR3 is TGTGCCACCCTCAGAGGGGAACCAGATACGCAGTATTTT.

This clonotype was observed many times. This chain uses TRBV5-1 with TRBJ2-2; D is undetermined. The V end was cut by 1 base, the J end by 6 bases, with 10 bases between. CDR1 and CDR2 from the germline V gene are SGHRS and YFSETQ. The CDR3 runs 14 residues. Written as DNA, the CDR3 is TGCGCCAGCAGCTTGACCATTCACCCCGGGGAGCTGTTTTTT. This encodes CASSLTIHPGELFF.

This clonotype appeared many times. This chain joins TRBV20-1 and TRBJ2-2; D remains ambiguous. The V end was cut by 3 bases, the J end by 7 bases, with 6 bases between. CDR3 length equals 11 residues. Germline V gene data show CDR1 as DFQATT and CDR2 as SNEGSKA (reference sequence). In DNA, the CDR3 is TGCAGTGCTAGGGTCGACGGGGAGCTGTTTTTT. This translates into CSARVDGELFF.

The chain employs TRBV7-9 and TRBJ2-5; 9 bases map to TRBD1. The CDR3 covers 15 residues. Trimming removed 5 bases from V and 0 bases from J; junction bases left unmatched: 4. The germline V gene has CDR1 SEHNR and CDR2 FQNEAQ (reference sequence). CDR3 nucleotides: TGTGCCAGCAGCGTAGGGACAGGGAACCAAGAGACCCAGTACTTC. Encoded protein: CASSVGTGNQETQYF.

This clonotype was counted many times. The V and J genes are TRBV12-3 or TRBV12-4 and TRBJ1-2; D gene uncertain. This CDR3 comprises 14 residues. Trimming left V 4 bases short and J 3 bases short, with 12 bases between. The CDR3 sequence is CASSSRDGDYGYTF. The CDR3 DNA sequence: TGTGCCAGCAGTTCCCGCGACGGGGACTATGGCTACACCTTC.

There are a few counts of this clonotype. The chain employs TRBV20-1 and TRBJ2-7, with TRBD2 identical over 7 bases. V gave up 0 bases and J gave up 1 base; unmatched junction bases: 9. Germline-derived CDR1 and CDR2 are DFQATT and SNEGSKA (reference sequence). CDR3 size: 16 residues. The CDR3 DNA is TGCAGTGCTAGAGATTGGGAGGGAAAGGGATCCTACGAGCAGTACTTC. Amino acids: CSARDWEGKGSYEQYF.

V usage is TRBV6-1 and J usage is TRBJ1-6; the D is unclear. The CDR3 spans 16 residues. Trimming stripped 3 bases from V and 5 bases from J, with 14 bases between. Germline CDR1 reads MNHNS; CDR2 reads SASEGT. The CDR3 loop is CASSDTSTKHNSPLHF. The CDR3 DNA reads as TGTGCCAGCAGTGACACCTCAACGAAGCATAATTCACCCCTCCACTTT.

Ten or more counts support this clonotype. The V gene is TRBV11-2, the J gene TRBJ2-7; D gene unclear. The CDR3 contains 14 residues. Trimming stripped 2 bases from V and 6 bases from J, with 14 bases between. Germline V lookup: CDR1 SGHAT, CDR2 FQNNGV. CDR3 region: CASSLTGRAREQYF. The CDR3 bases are TGTGCCAGCAGCTTAACCGGTAGGGCCCGCGAGCAGTACTTC.

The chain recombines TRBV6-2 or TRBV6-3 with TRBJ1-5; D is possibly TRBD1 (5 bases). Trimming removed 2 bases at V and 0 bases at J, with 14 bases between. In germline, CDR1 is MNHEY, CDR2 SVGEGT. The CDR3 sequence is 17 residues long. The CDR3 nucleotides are TGTGCCAGCAGTTACGCACAGGAGAAACCTAGCAATCAGCCCCAGCATTTT. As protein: CASSYAQEKPSNQPQHF.

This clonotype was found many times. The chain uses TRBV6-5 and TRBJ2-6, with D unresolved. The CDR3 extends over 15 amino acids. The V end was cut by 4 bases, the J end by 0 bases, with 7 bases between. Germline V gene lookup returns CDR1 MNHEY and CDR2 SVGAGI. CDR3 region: CASSSTPSGANVLTF. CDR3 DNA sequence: TGTGCCAGCAGTTCAACCCCCTCTGGGGCCAACGTCCTGACTTTC.

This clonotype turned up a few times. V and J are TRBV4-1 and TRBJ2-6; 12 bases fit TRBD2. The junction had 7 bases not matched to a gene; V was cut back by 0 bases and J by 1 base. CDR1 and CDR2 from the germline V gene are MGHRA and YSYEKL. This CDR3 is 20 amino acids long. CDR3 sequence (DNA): TGCGCCAGCAGCCAAGATGGGTGGCTAGCGGGGGGGTCTGGGGCCAACGTCCTGACTTTC. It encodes CASSQDGWLAGGSGANVLTF.

CDR3 amino acids: CARTPRGRGNDTQYF. CDR3 DNA: TGTGCCAGGACCCCTCGTGGCAGGGGCAATGATACGCAGTATTTT. The rearrangement links TRBV7-9 to TRBJ2-3; D possibly corresponds to TRBD1 (6 bases). Germline V gene data show CDR1 as SEHNR and CDR2 as FQNEAQ (reference sequence). V dropped 9 bases and J dropped 6 bases, with 22 bases sitting between them. This CDR3 contains 15 residues. Together with reference TRBV7-9 and TRBJ2-3, the CDR3 gives the full variable domain: DTGVSQNPRHKITKRGQNVTFRCDPISEHNRLYWYRQTLGQGPEFLTYFQNEAQLEKSRLLSDRFSAERPKGSFSTLEIQRTEQGDSAMYLCARTPRGRGNDTQYFGPGTRLTVL.

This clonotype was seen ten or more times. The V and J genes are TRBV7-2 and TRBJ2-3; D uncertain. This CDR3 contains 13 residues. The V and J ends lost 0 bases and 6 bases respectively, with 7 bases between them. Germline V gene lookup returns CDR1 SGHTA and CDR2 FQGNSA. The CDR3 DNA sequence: TGTGCCAGCAGCTTAGCGCAGGAGGATACGCAGTATTTT. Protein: CASSLAQEDTQYF.